This T cell receptor (beta chain) was retrieved from a study of blood T cell repertoires in COVID-19. Turning to the study itself: Italy, Spain and the United States were the sources of the convalescent and acute COVID-19 samples.

The CDR3 has 12 residues. Looked up from germline, CDR1 is SEHNR and CDR2 is FQNEAQ (reference sequence). V was clipped by 5 bases and J by 2 bases, with 6 bases between them. Original processing notes: Estimation of nucleated cell counts was performed using reference gene primer amplification. Assay: immunoSEQ multiplex PCR; the TCRdb copy retains only in-frame clones and omits some. That table furnishes V, J and clone size, whereas the DNA furnished D and trimming. The sample shows approximately 150,000 clones, about 80% of them seen only once. This chain connects TRBV7-9 to TRBJ2-5; D unclear. The sequence was obtained from a human donor in a cohort sampled during active COVID-19. Sequencing input: peripheral blood. The CDR3 loop is CASSRRQETQYF. The CDR3 DNA sequence: TGTGCCAGCAGCCGGAGACAAGAGACCCAGTACTTC.